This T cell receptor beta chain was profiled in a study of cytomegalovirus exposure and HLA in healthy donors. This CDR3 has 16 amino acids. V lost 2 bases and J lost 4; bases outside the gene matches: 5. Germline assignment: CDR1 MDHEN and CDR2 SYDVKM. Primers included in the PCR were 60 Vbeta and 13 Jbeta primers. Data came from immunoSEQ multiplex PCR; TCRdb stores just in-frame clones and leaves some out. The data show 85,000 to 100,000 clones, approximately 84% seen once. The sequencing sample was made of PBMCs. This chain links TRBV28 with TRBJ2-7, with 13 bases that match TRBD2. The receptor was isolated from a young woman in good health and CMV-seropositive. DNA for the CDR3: TGTGCCAGCAGTTTAGGGGGGACTAGCGGGATTTACGAGCAGTACTTC. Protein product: CASSLGGTSGIYEQYF.